These 7 T cell receptor beta chains originate from one sample sequenced in a study of regulatory T cells in long-lasting Graves disease. The time point denotes: newly diagnosed GD, antithyroid drugs for less than 3 months. The TCR library was made from RNA that had been extracted from PBMCs in TRIzol. With iRepertoire HTBI primers and Arm-PCR of CDR3 regions, TCR beta libraries were built. TCRdb re-derived calls from the multiplex PCR reads in MiXCR, one entry per CDR3 protein. This repertoire shows around 480,000 distinct CDR3 sequences, roughly 16% found once; its top ten account for 12%. The same sample was also studied in work on T cells in Graves' hyperthyroidism and ophthalmopathy.

Sample: peripheral blood mononuclear cells (PBMCs), taken at new diagnosis, from a patient treated with antithyroid drugs. These receptors all come from a middle-aged man with Graves disease.

V usage is TRBV12-3 or TRBV12-4 and J usage is TRBJ1-5; 9 bases match TRBD1. The CDR3 is made up of 14 amino acids. V lost 6 bases, J lost 4 bases, and 4 bases stayed unmatched. The CDR3 is CASRNGTGNQPQHF. Here the CDR3 DNA reads TGTGCCAGCAGAAATGGGACAGGGAATCAGCCCCAGCATTTT.

CDR3 DNA sequence: TGTGCCAGCAGTTTATGGCAATCCCGCCTGAGTGAGCAGTTCTTC. Its protein product is CASSLWQSRLSEQFF. The V call is TRBV13, the J call TRBJ2-1; no clear D gene. In germline, CDR1 is PRHDT, CDR2 FYEKMQ (reference sequence). The V end lost 6 bases, the J end lost 9 bases, and 21 bases lay between the germline ends. CDR3 length equals 15 residues.

At least ten counts were recorded for this clonotype. The junction departs from germline at one end; a sequencing error may be responsible. The chain joins TRBV7-6 to TRBJ2-3; 9 bases fit TRBD2. The CDR3 spans 16 residues. Germline V gene data show CDR1 as SGHVS and CDR2 as FNYEAQ. The DNA for the CDR3 is TGTGCCAGCAGCCTAGCGGGGCCGTCTAGCACAGATACGCAGTATTTT. Amino acid sequence: CASSLAGPSSTDTQYF.

This clonotype came up many times. V gene TRBV20-1 combines with J gene TRBJ2-1; unclear D gene. The ends were cut back, 4 bases at V and 4 bases at J, with 14 bases in the middle. CDR3 length equals 14 residues. Germline loops: CDR1 DFQATT, CDR2 SNEGSKA (reference sequence). In nucleotides, the CDR3 is TGCAGTGCTATTAGGGTTAAAGGTTACAATGAGCAGTTCTTC. Translating gives CSAIRVKGYNEQFF.

This clonotype came up a few times. The J gene is TRBJ2-2, the V gene TRBV4-2, with 11 bases aligning to TRBD1. V lost 5 bases to trimming and J lost 5 bases; unmatched junction nucleotides: 1. From germline, CDR1 is LGHNA and CDR2 YNFKEQ. The CDR3 is made up of 14 amino acids. The CDR3 here is CASSGQGATGELFF. CDR3 DNA: TGTGCCAGCAGCGGACAGGGGGCGACCGGGGAGCTGTTTTTT.

This clonotype was counted at least ten times. The J gene is TRBJ2-1, the V gene TRBV7-3; D is undetermined. The germline V gene has CDR1 SGHTA and CDR2 FQGTGA. V gave up 4 bases and J gave up 6 bases, with 10 bases separating them. This CDR3 has 13 residues. The CDR3 sequence is CASSSAWSNEQFF. DNA for the CDR3: TGTGCCAGCAGCTCCGCGTGGAGCAATGAGCAGTTCTTC.

The chain carries TRBV9 and TRBJ2-1; D may be TRBD2 (6 bases). CDR1 and CDR2 from the germline V gene are SGDLS and YYNGEE. This CDR3 spans 16 amino acids. Trimming left V 2 bases short and J 6 bases short, with 18 bases between. The CDR3 spells CASSVPSDSGSNEQFF. As DNA, the CDR3 is TGTGCCAGCAGCGTCCCTAGTGATAGCGGCAGCAATGAGCAGTTCTTC.